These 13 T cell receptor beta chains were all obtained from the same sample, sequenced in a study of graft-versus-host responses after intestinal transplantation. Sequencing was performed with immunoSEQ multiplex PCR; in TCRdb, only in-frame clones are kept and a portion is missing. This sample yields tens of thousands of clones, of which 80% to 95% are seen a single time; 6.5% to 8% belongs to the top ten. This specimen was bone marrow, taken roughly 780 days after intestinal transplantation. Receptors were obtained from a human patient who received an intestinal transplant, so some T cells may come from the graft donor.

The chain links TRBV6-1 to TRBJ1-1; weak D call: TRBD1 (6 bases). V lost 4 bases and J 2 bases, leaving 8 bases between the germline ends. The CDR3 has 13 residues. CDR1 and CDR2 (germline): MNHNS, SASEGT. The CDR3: CASSGQVNTEAFF. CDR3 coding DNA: TGTGCCAGCAGTGGACAGGTTAACACTGAAGCTTTCTTT.

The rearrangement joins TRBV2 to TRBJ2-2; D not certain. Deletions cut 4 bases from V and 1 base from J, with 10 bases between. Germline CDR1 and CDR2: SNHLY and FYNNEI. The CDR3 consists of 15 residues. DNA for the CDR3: TGTGCCAGCAGTGTGGTAGTCAGGAACACCGGGGAGCTGTTTTTT. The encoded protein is CASSVVVRNTGELFF. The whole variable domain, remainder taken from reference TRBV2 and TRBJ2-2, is EPEVTQTPSHQVTQMGQEVILRCVPISNHLYFYWYRQILGQKVEFLVSFYNNEISEKSEIFDDQFSVERPDGSNFTLKIRSTKLEDSAMYFCASSVVVRNTGELFFGEGSRLTVL.

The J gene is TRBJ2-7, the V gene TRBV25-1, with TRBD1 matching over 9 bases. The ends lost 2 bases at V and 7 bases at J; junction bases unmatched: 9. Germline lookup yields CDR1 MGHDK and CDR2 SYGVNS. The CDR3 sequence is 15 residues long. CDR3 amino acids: CASSEGQGWGREQYF. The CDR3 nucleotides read TGTGCCAGCAGTGAAGGACAGGGGTGGGGGAGAGAGCAGTACTTC.

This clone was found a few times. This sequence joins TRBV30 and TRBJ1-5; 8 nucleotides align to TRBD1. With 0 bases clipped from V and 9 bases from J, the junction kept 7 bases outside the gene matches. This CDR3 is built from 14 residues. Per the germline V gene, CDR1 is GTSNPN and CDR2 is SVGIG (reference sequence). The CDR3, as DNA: TGTGCCTGGAGTGTTGGGACAGGATCAGGGCCCCAGCATTTT. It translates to CAWSVGTGSGPQHF. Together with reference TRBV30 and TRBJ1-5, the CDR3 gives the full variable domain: SQTIHQWPATLVQPVGSPLSLECTVEGTSNPNLYWYRQAAGRGLQLLFYSVGIGQISSEVPQNLSASRPQDRQFILSSKKLLLSDSGFYLCAWSVGTGSGPQHFGDGTRLSIL.

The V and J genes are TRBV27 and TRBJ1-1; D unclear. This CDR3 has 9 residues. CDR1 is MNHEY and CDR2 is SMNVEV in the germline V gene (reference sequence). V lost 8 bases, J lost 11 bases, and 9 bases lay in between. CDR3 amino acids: CASPPPAFF. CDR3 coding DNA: TGTGCCAGCCCGCCGCCGGCTTTCTTT.

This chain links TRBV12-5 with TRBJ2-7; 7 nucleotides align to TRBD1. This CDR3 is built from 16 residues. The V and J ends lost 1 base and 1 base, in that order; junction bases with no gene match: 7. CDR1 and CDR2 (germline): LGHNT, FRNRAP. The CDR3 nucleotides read TGTGCTAGTGGTTTGGCCCTGGACAGGTTATCCTACGAGCAGTACTTC. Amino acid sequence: CASGLALDRLSYEQYF.

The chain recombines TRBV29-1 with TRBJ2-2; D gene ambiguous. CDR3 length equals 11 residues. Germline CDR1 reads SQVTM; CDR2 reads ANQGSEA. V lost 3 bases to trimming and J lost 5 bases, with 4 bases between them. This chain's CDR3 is CSVEGTGELFF. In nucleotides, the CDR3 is TGCAGCGTTGAGGGTACCGGGGAGCTGTTTTTT.

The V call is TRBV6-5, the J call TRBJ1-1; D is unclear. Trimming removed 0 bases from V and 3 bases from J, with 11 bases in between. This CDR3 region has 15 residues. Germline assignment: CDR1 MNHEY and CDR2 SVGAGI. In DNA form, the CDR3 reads TGTGCCAGCAGTTACTCGATCGGTTCAGACACTGAAGCTTTCTTT. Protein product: CASSYSIGSDTEAFF.

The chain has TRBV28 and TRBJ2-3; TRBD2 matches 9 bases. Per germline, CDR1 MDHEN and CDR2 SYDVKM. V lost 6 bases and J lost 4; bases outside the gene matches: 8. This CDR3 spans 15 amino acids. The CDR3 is CASSPGAGGADTQYF. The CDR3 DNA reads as TGTGCCAGCAGCCCAGGAGCGGGGGGCGCAGATACGCAGTATTTT.

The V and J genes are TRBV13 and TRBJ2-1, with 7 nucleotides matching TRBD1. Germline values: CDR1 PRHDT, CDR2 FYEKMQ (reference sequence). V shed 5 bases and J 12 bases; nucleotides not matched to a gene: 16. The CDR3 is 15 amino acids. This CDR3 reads CASSHDRVIGDRQFF. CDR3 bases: TGTGCCAGCAGCCATGACAGGGTGATAGGGGATCGGCAGTTCTTC.

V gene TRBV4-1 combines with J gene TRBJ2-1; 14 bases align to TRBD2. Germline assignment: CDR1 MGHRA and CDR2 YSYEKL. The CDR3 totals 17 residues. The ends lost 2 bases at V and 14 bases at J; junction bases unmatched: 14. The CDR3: CASSQTSGTSGSGSEFF. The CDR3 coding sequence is TGCGCCAGCAGCCAAACGTCTGGGACTAGCGGGAGTGGATCGGAGTTCTTC.

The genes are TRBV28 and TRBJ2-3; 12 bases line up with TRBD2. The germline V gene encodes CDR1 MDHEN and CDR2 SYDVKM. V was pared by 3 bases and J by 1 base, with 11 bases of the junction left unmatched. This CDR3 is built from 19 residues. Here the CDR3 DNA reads TGTGCCAGCAGTTTGGGCTGGCTAGCGGGAGGGCCGGGCACAGATACGCAGTATTTT. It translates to CASSLGWLAGGPGTDTQYF. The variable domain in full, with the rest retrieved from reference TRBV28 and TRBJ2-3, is DVKVTQSSRYLVKRTGEKVFLECVQDMDHENMFWYRQDPGLGLRLIYFSYDVKMKEKGDIPEGYSVSREKKERFSLILESASTNQTSMYLCASSLGWLAGGPGTDTQYFGPGTRLTVL.

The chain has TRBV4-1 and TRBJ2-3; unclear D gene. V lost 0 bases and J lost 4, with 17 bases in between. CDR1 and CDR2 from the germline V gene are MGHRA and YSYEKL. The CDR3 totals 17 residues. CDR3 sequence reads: CASSQDMTLRQADTQYF. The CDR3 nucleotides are TGCGCCAGCAGCCAAGATATGACCCTTAGGCAGGCAGATACGCAGTATTTT.